Below, one TCR beta chain is given with its context. The CDR3 is 11 amino acids. V dropped 7 bases and J dropped 6 bases, with 9 bases sitting between them. The germline gives CDR1 MNHEY, CDR2 SVGEGT. TCRdb fed the RT-PCR reads into MiXCR, producing one record per CDR3 protein. The table includes hundreds of thousands of distinct CDR3 sequences, 14% detected once. The genes are TRBV6-2 or TRBV6-3 and TRBJ1-1; D ambiguous. The sequenced material came from memory CD4+ T cells from blood. The source of this sequence is a female donor in good health, serving as a healthy control. This CDR3 reads CASTHRSEAFF. DNA for the CDR3: TGTGCCAGCACCCATCGGTCTGAAGCTTTCTTT.